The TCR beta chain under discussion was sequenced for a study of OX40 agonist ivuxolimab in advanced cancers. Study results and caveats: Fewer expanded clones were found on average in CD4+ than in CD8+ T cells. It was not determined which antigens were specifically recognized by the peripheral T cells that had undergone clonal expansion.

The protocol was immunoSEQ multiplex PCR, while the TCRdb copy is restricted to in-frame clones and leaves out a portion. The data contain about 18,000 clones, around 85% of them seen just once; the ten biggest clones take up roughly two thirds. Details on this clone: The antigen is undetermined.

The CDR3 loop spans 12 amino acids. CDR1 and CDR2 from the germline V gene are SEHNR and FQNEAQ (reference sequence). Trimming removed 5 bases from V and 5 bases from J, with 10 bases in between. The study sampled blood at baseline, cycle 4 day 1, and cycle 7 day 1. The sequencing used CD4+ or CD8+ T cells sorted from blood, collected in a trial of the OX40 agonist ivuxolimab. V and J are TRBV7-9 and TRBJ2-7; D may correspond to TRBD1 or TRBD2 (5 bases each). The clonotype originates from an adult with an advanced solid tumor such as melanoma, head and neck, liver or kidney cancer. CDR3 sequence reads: CASSPPGHEQYF. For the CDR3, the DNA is TGTGCCAGCAGCCCCCCGGGGCACGAGCAGTACTTC.